This entry describes one TCR beta chain. The data derive from a study of cytomegalovirus exposure and HLA in healthy donors. The V end lost 4 bases, the J end lost 0 bases, and 16 bases lay between the germline ends. Germline V lookup: CDR1 SGHRS, CDR2 YFSETQ. The CDR3 extends over 17 amino acids. Data came from immunoSEQ multiplex PCR; TCRdb stores just in-frame clones and leaves some out. The sample contains around 120,000 clones, approximately 88% of which appear only once. The sequence was obtained from a man between 18 and 29 years old in good health and CMV-seronegative. V and J are TRBV5-1 and TRBJ1-4; D call uncertain. Sequencing was performed on PBMCs. Here the CDR3 reads CASSPIRGDATNEKLFF. Written as DNA, the CDR3 is TGCGCCAGCAGCCCTATCCGGGGAGATGCAACTAATGAAAAACTGTTTTTT.